A selection of T cell receptor beta chains follows, all from one sample in a study of Graves' ophthalmopathy and Graves' hyperthyroidism. One entry per CDR3 protein, called by TCRdb with MiXCR from the multiplex PCR reads. The sample has about 700,000 distinct CDR3 sequences, about 38% seen once. Specimen: peripheral blood. These receptors were collected from an adult man with Graves' ophthalmopathy. Each CDR3 is given with its conserved first and last residue. The D gene is left open where the match is weak. Clone size is shown for a subset of rows, as once, few, many or a class of expanded clone.

j_call v_call clone_size d_call cdr3_nt cdr3_aa
TRBJ2-5 TRBV10-3 . . TGTGCCATCGGGGCGGCGAATCAGCCCCAGTACTTC CAIGAANQPQYF
TRBJ2-7 TRBV20-1 . . TGCAGTGCCCCCGTCTCTTACAAGCAGTACTTC CSAPVSYKQYF
TRBJ2-2 TRBV9 . . TGTGCCAGCAGCGTTGGAGGCAGCCAAGGGGAGCTGTTTTTT CASSVGGSQGELFF
TRBJ1-4 TRBV2 . TRBD1 TGTGCCAGCAGGGACAGGGTGGGAAATGAAAAACTGTTTTTT CASRDRVGNEKLFF
TRBJ2-5 TRBV12-3/TRBV12-4 many TRBD1 TGTGCCAGCAGCGGACAGGGATTAGGGGCCCAGTACTTC CASSGQGLGAQYF
TRBJ1-5 TRBV7-8 many . TGTGCCAGCAGCTTGTTTGTATTGGGGGCGGTGGGCAATCAGCCCCAGCATTTT CASSLFVLGAVGNQPQHF
TRBJ2-4 TRBV12-3/TRBV12-4 . . TGTGCCAGCAGTTCATCGGGGGGCACAAACATTCAGTACTTC CASSSSGGTNIQYF
TRBJ1-4 TRBV25-1 . TRBD1 TGTGCCAGCAGTGAGCCAGGGGGGGCTTACAATGAAAAACTGTTTTTT CASSEPGGAYNEKLFF
TRBJ1-2 TRBV3-1 . . TGTGCCAGCAGCGGAGACGGCGGCTATGGCTACACCTTC CASSGDGGYGYTF
TRBJ2-7 TRBV12-3/TRBV12-4 few . TGTGCCAGCAGTTTAGGGGGTTCTGCGGACGAGCAGTACTTC CASSLGGSADEQYF
TRBJ2-5 TRBV2 many . TGTGCCAGCAGTGCCCAGGGCGCCCAAGAGACCCAGTACTTC CASSAQGAQETQYF
TRBJ1-5 TRBV10-3 . . TGTGCCATCAGTGAGGGGAAGGGGTCCCAGCATTTT CAISEGKGSQHF
TRBJ2-7 TRBV10-3 . TRBD2 TGTGCCATCCGGACTAGCGGGAGCTGCGAGCAGTACTTC CAIRTSGSCEQYF
TRBJ2-7 TRBV7-8 many . TGTGCCAGCAGCTTAGCAGGAGACTTCTCCTCTGGCCAGTACTTC CASSLAGDFSSGQYF
TRBJ1-2 TRBV29-1 . . TGCAGCGCCGGACGGGGAGACTATGGCTACACCTTC CSAGRGDYGYTF
TRBJ2-2 TRBV7-9 . . TGTGCCAGCAGCGTATCTGGGGCATTGAACACCGGGGAGCTGTTTTTT CASSVSGALNTGELFF
TRBJ2-7 TRBV19 . . TGTGCCTGGAGTAAAGGGCTCTACGAGCAGTACTTC CAWSKGLYEQYF
TRBJ1-1 TRBV30 . . TGTGCCTGGAGCACGGGACCGATTGAAGCTTTCTTT CAWSTGPIEAFF
TRBJ2-7 TRBV7-2 many . TGTGCCAGCAGCTTAGCGGTCGTGGGTGACCTTAACCCCTACGAGCAGTACTTC CASSLAVVGDLNPYEQYF
TRBJ1-5 TRBV18 few . TGTGCCAGCTCACCAGAATCGGGGGCACGGCAGCCCCAGCATTTT CASSPESGARQPQHF
TRBJ1-4 TRBV2 many TRBD1 TGTGCCAGCAGTCGGGACAGTGCTAATGAAAAACTGTTTTTT CASSRDSANEKLFF
TRBJ2-7 TRBV3-1 . . TGTGCCAGCAGCCAAGGGTCCGGGACTTCCTCCTACGAGCAGTGCTTC CASSQGSGTSSYEQCF
TRBJ2-5 TRBV5-5 many . TGTGCCAGCAGCTTGCGGGTAGCCCTCCAAGAGACCCAGTACTTC CASSLRVALQETQYF
TRBJ2-5 TRBV5-6 many . TGTGCCAGCAGCTTGATCAGAGCAGAGACCCAGTACTTC CASSLIRAETQYF
TRBJ2-7 TRBV4-1 few TRBD2 TGCGCCAGCAGCCAAGTTCTAGCGGGGACCTACGAGCAGTACTTC CASSQVLAGTYEQYF
TRBJ1-4 TRBV4-2 . . TGTGCCAGCAGCCAAGGTAGAGGGGCGGGTGAAAAACTGTTTTTT CASSQGRGAGEKLFF
TRBJ1-4 TRBV25-1 . . TGTGCCACCAGTGAACCACAGACTACCCCCAATGAAAAACTGTTTTTT CATSEPQTTPNEKLFF